This T cell receptor beta chain came from a study of OX40 agonist ivuxolimab in advanced cancers. Whole-study context: The study reported partial responses in three patients: one hepatocellular carcinoma, two cutaneous melanoma.

On cycle 4 day 1 and cycle 7 day 1, as well as at baseline, blood was sampled. The CDR3 is 15 residues long. From germline, CDR1 is SGHTA and CDR2 FQGNSA. V was pared by 1 base and J by 0 bases, with 9 bases between. The data were produced by immunoSEQ multiplex PCR, yet TCRdb's version contains in-frame clones alone and is incomplete. The repertoire holds tens of thousands of clones, with 86% as singletons. The source material was CD4+ or CD8+ T cells sorted from blood, sampled in a trial of the OX40 agonist ivuxolimab. This receptor was taken from an adult with an advanced solid tumor such as melanoma, head and neck, liver or kidney cancer. The rearrangement uses TRBV7-2 and TRBJ1-1, with D maybe TRBD1 (5 bases). Here the CDR3 reads CASSLGGPMNTEAFF. The CDR3 DNA sequence: TGTGCCAGCAGCTTAGGGGGACCTATGAACACTGAAGCTTTCTTT.